A single sample gave rise to the 21 T cell receptor beta chains below, sequenced in a study of PD-L1 blockade in urothelial cancer. Stated time point: peripheral blood 6 weeks after treatment start. TCRdb's table, derived via immunoSEQ multiplex PCR, lists solely in-frame clones and lacks some. Of tens of thousands of clones listed, around nine tenths are singletons. Material: PBMCs, obtained around atezolizumab (anti-PD-L1) treatment. The receptors derive from a man between 60 and 75 years old with urothelial cancer.

The V and J genes are TRBV9 and TRBJ2-2, with D perhaps matching TRBD2 (5 bases). The germline V gene has CDR1 SGDLS and CDR2 YYNGEE. This CDR3 region has 14 residues. Trimming shortened V by 0 bases and J by 6 bases, and 9 bases separated the two germline ends. The CDR3 reads CASSVAGSPGELFF. Written as DNA, the CDR3 is TGTGCCAGCAGCGTAGCGGGATCCCCCGGGGAGCTGTTTTTT. Full variable domain (rest looked up from reference TRBV9 and TRBJ2-2): DSGVTQTPKHLITATGQRVTLRCSPRSGDLSVYWYQQSLDQGLQFLIQYYNGEERAKGNILERFSAQQFPDLHSELNLSSLELGDSALYFCASSVAGSPGELFFGEGSRLTVL.

This chain joins TRBV15 and TRBJ2-5; TRBD1 matches at 7 bases. The CDR3 contains 17 residues. From germline, CDR1 is LNHNV and CDR2 YYDKDF (reference sequence). V gave up 0 bases and J gave up 2 bases; unmatched junction bases: 9. CDR3 sequence: CATSREGIRGKQETQYF. The CDR3 bases are TGTGCCACCAGCAGAGAAGGGATCAGGGGGAAACAAGAGACCCAGTACTTC.

V usage is TRBV5-1 and J usage is TRBJ2-1; D is possibly TRBD2 (6 bases). Germline-derived CDR1 and CDR2 are SGHRS and YFSETQ. This CDR3 is 14 amino acids long. Trimming removed 4 bases from V and 4 bases from J, with 12 bases in between. CDR3 sequence reads: CASSPGTEYNEQFF. In DNA form, the CDR3 reads TGCGCCAGCAGCCCGGGGACTGAATACAATGAGCAGTTCTTC. Full variable domain (missing parts from reference TRBV5-1 and TRBJ2-1): KAGVTQTPRYLIKTRGQQVTLSCSPISGHRSVSWYQQTPGQGLQFLFEYFSETQRNKGNFPGRFSGRQFSNSRSEMNVSTLELGDSALYLCASSPGTEYNEQFFGPGTRLTVL.

The CDR3 sequence: CASSYIAGGPRSADTQYF. DNA of the CDR3: TGTGCCAGCTCCTATATAGCGGGAGGGCCGCGATCCGCAGATACGCAGTATTTT. The V gene is TRBV14, the J gene TRBJ2-3; 11 bases align to TRBD2. Trimming cost V 8 bases and J 4 bases; bases outside gene matches: 17. Germline V CDR1 and CDR2: SGHDN, FVKESK. The CDR3 spans 18 residues.

The chain uses TRBV7-9 and TRBJ1-6; a possible D gene is TRBD1 (5 bases). V was clipped by 1 base and J by 0 bases, with 7 bases between them. CDR1 is SEHNR, CDR2 FQNEAQ, per germline (reference sequence). The CDR3 consists of 16 residues. For the CDR3, the DNA is TGTGCCAGCAGCTTAGGACAGAGCTCCTATAATTCACCCCTCCACTTT. Translation: CASSLGQSSYNSPLHF.

This chain uses TRBV19 with TRBJ1-4; D might be TRBD1 (6 bases). The CDR3 extends over 15 amino acids. V gave up 6 bases and J gave up 7 bases, with 18 bases separating them. Germline assignment: CDR1 LNHDA and CDR2 SQIVND (reference sequence). The CDR3 region is CASSRGGLETEKLFF. CDR3 sequence (DNA): TGTGCCAGTAGCAGAGGGGGTCTGGAAACTGAAAAACTGTTTTTT. The whole variable domain, remainder taken from reference TRBV19 and TRBJ1-4, is DGGITQSPKYLFRKEGQNVTLSCEQNLNHDAMYWYRQDPGQGLRLIYYSQIVNDFQKGDIAEGYSVSREKKESFPLTVTSAQKNPTAFYLCASSRGGLETEKLFFGSGTQLSVL.

This clone was picked up one time. V and J are TRBV11-2 and TRBJ2-2; TRBD2 aligns across 9 bases. V shed 7 bases, J shed 3 bases, and the junction held 6 bases outside the gene matches. Germline V lookup: CDR1 SGHAT, CDR2 FQNNGV. The CDR3 sequence is 15 residues long. CDR3 region: CASTWRLADTGELFF. In DNA, the CDR3 is TGTGCCAGCACCTGGCGACTAGCGGACACCGGGGAGCTGTTTTTT.

The genes are TRBV13 and TRBJ2-3; 7 bases line up with TRBD1. From germline, CDR1 is PRHDT and CDR2 FYEKMQ (reference sequence). The CDR3 has 17 residues. After removal of 5 bases from V and 4 bases from J, the junction contained 15 bases not matched to a gene. This chain's CDR3 is CASSRPPRQGLPDTQYF. The CDR3 bases are TGTGCCAGCAGCCGGCCCCCGAGACAGGGCCTCCCAGATACGCAGTATTTT.

This clone was detected only once. This sequence joins TRBV18 and TRBJ1-1, with 12 bases that match TRBD1. Germline V gives CDR1 KGHSH, CDR2 LQKENI. The V gene end was trimmed by 0 bases and the J gene end by 2 bases; junction bases not matched to a gene: 7. CDR3 length equals 18 residues. CDR3 sequence reads: CASSPPGQGAQGNTEAFF. CDR3 nucleotide sequence: TGTGCCAGCTCACCACCGGGACAGGGGGCGCAGGGTAACACTGAAGCTTTCTTT.

This rearrangement joins TRBV7-9 to TRBJ2-2; 10 nucleotides line up with TRBD2. The CDR3 is 17 amino acids. Unmatched junction bases numbered 5, after V lost 3 bases and J lost 1 base. CDR1 is SEHNR and CDR2 is FQNEAQ in the germline V gene (reference sequence). This chain's CDR3 is CASSFSGLAENTGELFF. The CDR3 DNA sequence: TGTGCCAGCAGCTTCTCCGGACTAGCGGAGAACACCGGGGAGCTGTTTTTT.

The genes are TRBV27 and TRBJ2-6; tentative D call: TRBD2 (6 bases). CDR1 and CDR2 (germline): MNHEY, SMNVEV (reference sequence). This CDR3 region has 15 residues. Trimming removed 2 bases from V and 4 bases from J, with 9 bases in between. The DNA for the CDR3 is TGTGCCAGCAGTTTAGACCGGGGGGGGGCCAACGTCCTGACTTTC. Translating it yields CASSLDRGGANVLTF.

The V call is TRBV20-1, the J call TRBJ1-1; D not resolved. V gave up 3 bases and J gave up 10 bases, with 12 bases separating them. The germline gives CDR1 DFQATT, CDR2 SNEGSKA (reference sequence). The CDR3 totals 11 residues. CDR3 bases: TGCAGTGCTAGGGCTAGTTGGGTAGCTTTCTTT. Protein product: CSARASWVAFF.

The chain uses TRBV10-3 and TRBJ2-1, with 9 nucleotides matching TRBD2. The length of the CDR3 is 14 residues. The trim removed 7 bases at V and 3 bases at J, leaving 4 bases unmatched. Germline CDR1 is ENHRY and CDR2 is SYGVKD. CDR3 sequence: CAITQTSGYNEQFF. The CDR3, as DNA: TGTGCCATCACCCAGACTAGCGGCTACAATGAGCAGTTCTTC.

V is TRBV28 and J is TRBJ1-4; 8 nucleotides match TRBD1. This CDR3 region has 14 residues. Germline trimming cut 2 bases from V and 8 bases from J; bases unmatched to any gene: 4. Germline V gives CDR1 MDHEN, CDR2 SYDVKM. CDR3 sequence reads: CASSLVGQAEKLFF. The CDR3 DNA reads as TGTGCCAGCAGTTTAGTGGGACAGGCCGAAAAACTGTTTTTT.

The chain employs TRBV6-6 and TRBJ2-2; 7 bases map to TRBD2. Germline CDR1 and CDR2: MNHNY and SVGAGI (reference sequence). V lost 7 bases and J lost 1; bases outside the gene matches: 9. The CDR3 has 16 amino acids. In DNA, the CDR3 is TGTGCCAGCATCCGACGGGAGCGGGGGAACACCGGGGAGCTGTTTTTT. This sequence encodes CASIRRERGNTGELFF.

The chain has TRBV5-6 and TRBJ2-7, with D possibly being TRBD1 (6 bases). There are 16 residues in the CDR3. Germline V gene sequence: CDR1 SGHDT, CDR2 YYEEEE. Trimming took off 1 base at V and 5 bases at J, with 19 bases between the two ends. This CDR3 is CASSLNYRQGKNEQYF. The DNA of the CDR3 is TGTGCCAGCAGCTTGAACTACCGCCAGGGGAAGAACGAGCAGTACTTC.

This rearrangement joins TRBV29-1 to TRBJ1-2; a possible D gene is TRBD1 (5 bases). Trimming pared 4 bases from V and 6 bases from J, leaving 15 bases between. This CDR3 region has 13 residues. The V gene's germline CDR1 is SQVTM and CDR2 ANQGSEA. In DNA form, the CDR3 reads TGCAGCGTTGTGGTCGGGGGATTCGATGGCTACACCTTC. This codes for CSVVVGGFDGYTF.

The genes are TRBV9 and TRBJ2-3; 11 positions agree with TRBD1. V shed 4 bases, J shed 2 bases, and the junction held 9 bases outside the gene matches. The CDR3 has 17 residues. CDR1 is SGDLS, CDR2 YYNGEE, per germline. CDR3 sequence reads: CASSSKGGQGDTDTQYF. The CDR3 DNA reads as TGTGCCAGCAGCTCCAAGGGGGGACAGGGGGACACAGATACGCAGTATTTT.

The chain recombines TRBV27 with TRBJ1-1; 8 bases fit TRBD1. Germline lookup yields CDR1 MNHEY and CDR2 SMNVEV (reference sequence). The CDR3 has 16 amino acids. The trim removed 5 bases at V and 5 bases at J, leaving 13 bases unmatched. DNA of the CDR3: TGTGCCAGCAGTCCCCGTTATGGACAGGGAAAAACTGAAGCTTTCTTT. Protein: CASSPRYGQGKTEAFF.

The chain carries TRBV27 and TRBJ2-7, with D perhaps TRBD1 (5 bases). V lost 6 bases and J lost 5, with 8 bases in between. The germline CDR1 and CDR2 sequences are MNHEY and SMNVEV (reference sequence). The CDR3 sequence is 11 residues long. CDR3 residues: CASRDRDEQYF. CDR3 nucleotides: TGTGCCAGCAGAGACAGAGACGAGCAGTACTTC.

J is TRBJ2-7 and V is TRBV19, with D possibly TRBD1 on 5 matching bases. CDR3 length: 14 amino acids. Germline V gene lookup returns CDR1 LNHDA and CDR2 SQIVND (reference sequence). Trimming removed 3 bases from V and 4 bases from J, with 13 bases in between. The CDR3 coding sequence is TGTGCCAGTAGTATTAGGGCAGGGCTGTACGAGCAGTACTTC. Its protein is CASSIRAGLYEQYF.